These 7 T cell receptor beta chains were sequenced from one sample in a study of T cell changes during pregnancy in multiple sclerosis. TCRdb's copy holds only in-frame clones and misses some; the assay was immunoSEQ multiplex PCR. The data show 95,000 to 100,000 clones, with about 91% seen just once and 2% to 3% held by the top ten. The starting material was peripheral blood, obtained after pregnancy. The origin of the receptors is a female donor in good health, enrolled as a control in a pregnancy study.

This clone is a singleton in its sample. This chain joins TRBV5-4 and TRBJ2-1; 7 bases agree with TRBD2. Trimming cost V 2 bases and J 0 bases; bases outside gene matches: 5. The V gene's germline CDR1 is SGHNT and CDR2 YYREEE (reference sequence). CDR3 length equals 16 residues. Here the CDR3 DNA reads TGTGCCAGCAGCTTCAGCGGGACGGACTCCTACAATGAGCAGTTCTTC. Translated: CASSFSGTDSYNEQFF.

This chain connects TRBV9 to TRBJ1-5, with 7 bases fitting TRBD1. This CDR3 has 14 amino acids. J gave up 9 bases and V 3 bases, and 9 bases lay outside the gene matches. Germline V gene data show CDR1 as SGDLS and CDR2 as YYNGEE. The CDR3, as DNA: TGTGCCAGCAGCGCCAGGGGGGACCCTGGGCCCCAGCATTTT. Translating gives CASSARGDPGPQHF.

This clone has a single count. The same CDR3 arises from other DNA sequences in this sample as well. J is TRBJ2-1 and V is TRBV2, with 10 positions matching TRBD2. The V gene's germline CDR1 is SNHLY and CDR2 FYNNEI. Trimming cost V 5 bases and J 0 bases; bases outside gene matches: 7. CDR3 length: 17 residues. The CDR3 nucleotides read TGTGCCAGCAGTCAAGGGCTAGCGGGAGCCTCCTACAATGAGCAGTTCTTC. Its protein is CASSQGLAGASYNEQFF.

The chain links TRBV7-3 to TRBJ1-6, with 9 bases fitting TRBD1. After removal of 5 bases from V and 7 bases from J, the junction contained 9 bases not matched to a gene. Germline CDR1 and CDR2: SGHTA and FQGTGA. The CDR3 has 16 residues. This chain's CDR3 is CASSTTGTGSNSPLHF. CDR3 DNA: TGTGCCAGCAGCACCACCGGGACAGGGAGCAATTCACCCCTCCACTTT.

The J gene is TRBJ2-7, the V gene TRBV18; 8 bases fit TRBD1. After removal of 3 bases from V and 1 base from J, the junction contained 5 bases not matched to a gene. The CDR3 extends over 15 amino acids. Germline V gene sequence: CDR1 KGHSH, CDR2 LQKENI. CDR3 in amino acids: CASSPGQVGSYEQYF. CDR3 DNA: TGTGCCAGCTCACCGGGACAGGTCGGGTCCTACGAGCAGTACTTC.

This rearrangement joins TRBV5-6 to TRBJ2-1; 14 bases line up with TRBD2. This CDR3 comprises 15 residues. J gave up 10 bases and V 4 bases, and 7 bases lay outside the gene matches. CDR1 and CDR2 (germline): SGHDT, YYEEEE. The CDR3 coding sequence is TGTGCCAGCAGCCTCGGACTAGCGGGGGGTGACGAGCAGTTCTTC. Translation gives CASSLGLAGGDEQFF. Full variable domain (missing parts from reference TRBV5-6 and TRBJ2-1): DAGVTQSPTHLIKTRGQQVTLRCSPKSGHDTVSWYQQALGQGPQFIFQYYEEEERQRGNFPDRFSGHQFPNYSSELNVNALLLGDSALYLCASSLGLAGGDEQFFGPGTRLTVL.

This chain links TRBV7-2 with TRBJ1-4, with 8 bases fitting TRBD1. The CDR3 has 15 amino acids. Looked up from germline, CDR1 is SGHTA and CDR2 is FQGNSA. The V segment lost 1 base and the J segment 4 bases; nucleotides outside the gene matches: 2. CDR3 DNA sequence: TGTGCCAGCAGCTTAGGGGGACAGGTTAATGAAAAACTGTTTTTT. It yields the protein CASSLGGQVNEKLFF.